A selection of T cell receptor beta chains follows, all from one sample in a study of tissue T cells after allogeneic stem cell transplantation. The data were produced by immunoSEQ multiplex PCR, yet TCRdb's version contains in-frame clones alone and is incomplete. The data contain some 45,000 clones, around 90% of them singletons. The source material was blood, sampled before transplantation. The receptors originated from a woman between 40 and 69 years old who later had graft-versus-host disease after an allogeneic stem cell transplant. The CDR3 runs from the conserved cysteine through the conserved F or W. D genes are given only for firm matches. A row's size may be missing; if present it is once, few, many or a size class.

d_gene | abundance | j_gene | v_gene | CDR3nt | CDR3aa
. | . | TRBJ2-1 | TRBV20-1 | TGCAGTGCCAGGGAGACACGCGAGCAGTTCTTC | CSARETREQFF
TRBD2 | . | TRBJ2-5 | TRBV5-1 | TGCGCCAGCAGCCCTGGACTAGCGGGCGGGGAGACCCAGTACTTC | CASSPGLAGGETQYF
. | . | TRBJ2-3 | TRBV24-1 | TGTGCCACCAGTGACCCGGTAGCGCCGAGCACAGATACGCAGTATTTT | CATSDPVAPSTDTQYF
. | . | TRBJ1-2 | TRBV29-1 | TGCAGCGCTGAAAGGACAGTGGGCTACACCTTC | CSAERTVGYTF
. | . | TRBJ2-7 | TRBV28 | TGTGCCAGCAGGACCGGGGCCAGGGTCGAGCAGTACTTC | CASRTGARVEQYF
. | . | TRBJ1-5 | TRBV28 | TGTGCCAGCACCAGCCCCAAACGGGGATACAATCAGCCCCAGCATTTT | CASTSPKRGYNQPQHF
. | . | TRBJ1-1 | TRBV7-2 | TGTGCCAGCAGCTTATACTCCAGGAACACTGAAGCTTTCTTT | CASSLYSRNTEAFF
. | . | TRBJ1-1 | TRBV27 | TGTGCCAGCAGTTTCCGCAGGGAGAACACTGAAGCTTTCTTT | CASSFRRENTEAFF
. | . | TRBJ2-1 | TRBV6-1 | TGTGCCAGCACCGAATTAGGGACTGGCATAAATGAGCAGTTCTTC | CASTELGTGINEQFF
TRBD1 | . | TRBJ2-7 | TRBV28 | TGTGCCAGCAGCTCTCTAGGCAGGGGGAACGAGCAGTACTTC | CASSSLGRGNEQYF
. | . | TRBJ2-7 | TRBV15 | TGTGCCACCAGCAGCCTCAGGGACGGACTATCCTACGAGCAGTACTTC | CATSSLRDGLSYEQYF
. | . | TRBJ1-6 | TRBV2 | TGTGCCAGCAGTGGGCAGACCAATAATTCACCCCTCCACTTT | CASSGQTNNSPLHF
TRBD1 | . | TRBJ2-1 | TRBV9 | TGTGCCAGCAGCGTAGGGATTCGGGACAGCTACAATGAGCAGTTCTTC | CASSVGIRDSYNEQFF
. | . | TRBJ2-7 | TRBV2 | TGTGCCAGCAGGGGACAATTTCGCCCCGAGCAGTACTTC | CASRGQFRPEQYF
. | once | TRBJ2-3 | TRBV12-3/TRBV12-4 | TGTGCCAGCAGTCTCCTAACAGATACGCAGTATTTT | CASSLLTDTQYF